One and the same sample provided the 30 T cell receptor beta chains below, sequenced in a study of OX40 agonist ivuxolimab in advanced cancers. TCRdb's table, derived via immunoSEQ multiplex PCR, lists solely in-frame clones and lacks some. The sample lists about 60,000 clones, 84% occurring once. The sample consisted of CD4+ or CD8+ T cells sorted from blood, taken in a trial of the OX40 agonist ivuxolimab. These receptors were taken from an adult with an advanced solid tumor such as melanoma, head and neck, liver or kidney cancer.

The chain couples TRBV7-2 to TRBJ1-2; D is uncertain. Trimming pared 5 bases from V and 4 bases from J, leaving 14 bases between. The germline V gene encodes CDR1 SGHTA and CDR2 FQGNSA. The CDR3 is 14 residues long. CDR3 DNA: TGTGCCAGCAGCCCTACATCCCGGGGCTATGGCTACACCTTC. Protein: CASSPTSRGYGYTF. Full variable domain (outside the CDR3, taken from reference TRBV7-2 and TRBJ1-2): GAGVSQSPSNKVTEKGKDVELRCDPISGHTALYWYRQSLGQGLEFLIYFQGNSAPDKSGLPSDRFSAERTGGSVSTLTIQRTQQEDSAVYLCASSPTSRGYGYTFGSGTRLTVV.

The chain couples TRBV20-1 to TRBJ2-5, with D uncertain. The CDR3 has 11 residues. The germline V gene has CDR1 DFQATT and CDR2 SNEGSKA (reference sequence). V was trimmed by 3 bases and J by 2 bases, leaving 4 bases between them. CDR3 region: CSARIQETQYF. The CDR3 region has the DNA TGCAGTGCTAGGATTCAAGAGACCCAGTACTTC.

The chain joins TRBV7-9 to TRBJ1-4, with D possibly matching TRBD1 (5 bases). This CDR3 has 15 residues. With 5 bases removed from V and 7 bases from J, the gap between germline ends came to 17 bases. Looked up from germline, CDR1 is SEHNR and CDR2 is FQNEAQ (reference sequence). This CDR3 reads CASSPTGRSGEKLFF. The CDR3 DNA reads TGTGCCAGCAGCCCCACGGGACGGAGTGGTGAAAAACTGTTTTTT.

The chain joins TRBV19 to TRBJ2-5, with TRBD2 matching 9 bases. The CDR3 extends over 14 amino acids. Germline V gene lookup returns CDR1 LNHDA and CDR2 SQIVND (reference sequence). V lost 3 bases to trimming and J lost 5 bases; unmatched junction nucleotides: 4. This CDR3 is CASSILAGTETQYF. The CDR3 DNA follows: TGTGCCAGTAGTATCCTAGCGGGAACGGAGACCCAGTACTTC.

The chain recombines TRBV15 with TRBJ2-7; D is ambiguous. The CDR3 extends over 16 amino acids. Germline assignment: CDR1 LNHNV and CDR2 YYDKDF (reference sequence). The V end lost 5 bases, the J end lost 3 bases, and 20 bases lay between the germline ends. CDR3 residues: CATSEMQGDLSYEQYF. The CDR3 nucleotides are TGTGCCACCAGCGAGATGCAAGGAGACTTAAGCTACGAGCAGTACTTC.

The V call is TRBV7-8, the J call TRBJ1-2; 10 bases agree with TRBD1. Trimming at V came to 3 bases and at J to 8 bases, leaving 12 bases not matched to a gene. The CDR3 is made up of 16 amino acids. In germline, CDR1 is SGHVS, CDR2 FQNEAQ. The CDR3 loop is CASSFRGTGEVSGYTF. In nucleotides, the CDR3 is TGTGCCAGCAGCTTCCGCGGGACAGGGGAAGTAAGCGGCTACACCTTC. Complete variable domain (other parts from reference TRBV7-8 and TRBJ1-2): GAGVSQSPRYKVAKRGQDVALRCDPISGHVSLFWYQQALGQGPEFLTYFQNEAQLDKSGLPSDRFFAERPEGSVSTLKIQRTQQEDSAVYLCASSFRGTGEVSGYTFGSGTRLTVV.

V usage is TRBV5-1 and J usage is TRBJ2-2; possibly TRBD1 for D (5 bases). V was shortened by 2 bases and J by 5 bases, with 19 bases between the two germline ends. Looked up from germline, CDR1 is SGHRS and CDR2 is YFSETQ. The CDR3 is 17 amino acids. The CDR3 DNA is TGCGCCAGCAGCTTACTTAGTAGGGGAATCGGAACCGGGGAGCTGTTTTTT. This sequence encodes CASSLLSRGIGTGELFF.

The rearrangement links TRBV19 to TRBJ2-4; possible D gene TRBD2, 6 bases. The V and J ends lost 1 base and 8 bases respectively, with 9 bases between them. There are 13 residues in the CDR3. Germline V CDR1 and CDR2: LNHDA, SQIVND (reference sequence). The CDR3 protein is CASSIVGEDIQYF. Written as DNA, the CDR3 is TGTGCCAGTAGTATAGTAGGGGAGGACATTCAGTACTTC.

The genes are TRBV7-7 and TRBJ1-1; possibly TRBD1 for D (6 bases). From germline, CDR1 is SSHAT and CDR2 FNYEAQ (reference sequence). Trimming cost V 5 bases and J 3 bases, with 13 bases left between them. This CDR3 comprises 14 residues. The CDR3 coding sequence is TGTGCCAGCAGCCCACCGGGACAATACACTGAAGCTTTCTTT. Residues: CASSPPGQYTEAFF.

This clone came up a few times. V usage is TRBV28 and J usage is TRBJ2-7, with D possibly TRBD2 on 6 matching bases. The V end lost 5 bases, the J end lost 0 bases, and 14 bases lay between the germline ends. The germline V gene has CDR1 MDHEN and CDR2 SYDVKM. The CDR3 is 15 amino acids. CDR3 protein: CASSLDHGGSYEQYF. In DNA, the CDR3 is TGTGCCAGCAGTCTAGACCACGGGGGCTCCTACGAGCAGTACTTC.

The chain recombines TRBV4-1 with TRBJ1-6, with unresolved D. The CDR3 is made up of 17 amino acids. V was shortened by 0 bases and J by 5 bases, with 14 bases between the two germline ends. CDR1 and CDR2 (germline): MGHRA, YSYEKL. CDR3 nucleotide sequence: TGCGCCAGCAGCCAAGATAGTCCCACCGTCGATAATTCACCCCTCCACTTT. Protein sequence: CASSQDSPTVDNSPLHF.

This clone was observed a handful of times. This chain's CDR3 is CASSAEIRNTIYF. Here the CDR3 DNA reads TGTGCCAGCTCAGCCGAGATACGAAACACCATATATTTT. This chain connects TRBV18 to TRBJ1-3, with no clear D. CDR1 and CDR2 from the germline V gene are KGHSH and LQKENI. The CDR3 is made up of 13 amino acids. V was trimmed by 5 bases and J by 5 bases, leaving 10 bases between them.

This chain connects TRBV5-4 to TRBJ2-3, with 12 bases that match TRBD2. Trimming cost V 4 bases and J 2 bases; bases outside gene matches: 2. CDR3 length: 15 residues. The germline gives CDR1 SGHNT, CDR2 YYREEE (reference sequence). This CDR3 is CASSRTSGVTDTQYF. The DNA for the CDR3 is TGTGCCAGCAGCAGGACTAGCGGGGTCACAGATACGCAGTATTTT.

The chain carries TRBV6-1 and TRBJ1-2; a possible D gene is TRBD1 (6 bases). V was clipped by 3 bases and J by 7 bases, with 18 bases between them. The CDR3 runs to 15 residues. CDR1 is MNHNS and CDR2 is SASEGT in the germline V gene. CDR3 loop: CASSEPGGAYSGYTF. The DNA for the CDR3 is TGTGCCAGCAGTGAGCCCGGGGGCGCGTATAGTGGCTACACCTTC.

Only a few counts were recorded for this clone. The chain is built from TRBV4-1 and TRBJ2-1; 11 nucleotides align to TRBD2. CDR1 and CDR2 (germline): MGHRA, YSYEKL. J was trimmed by 10 bases and V by 2 bases; bases with no gene match: 22. CDR3 size: 20 residues. The CDR3 loop is CASSQYSTQLAGGPMGEQFF. In nucleotides, the CDR3 is TGCGCCAGCAGCCAATATTCAACCCAATTAGCGGGGGGGCCGATGGGAGAGCAGTTCTTC.

The chain is built from TRBV21-1 and TRBJ1-5; the DNA was not compared with TRBD1, the D call given in the table. TRBV21-1 constitutes a pseudogene. CDR3 length: 15 amino acids. The DNA for the CDR3 is TGTGCCAGCAGCAAAGGACAGCCAAGCAATCAGCCCCAGCATTTT. This translates into CASSKGQPSNQPQHF.

This clone has a single count. The chain has TRBV6-1 and TRBJ1-3, with D unclear. The germline CDR1 and CDR2 sequences are MNHNS and SASEGT. The CDR3 is made up of 14 amino acids. Trimming removed 2 bases at V and 3 bases at J, with 8 bases between. The CDR3 DNA sequence: TGTGCCAGCAGTGAATCCGGTTTTGGAAACACCATATATTTT. It is translated as CASSESGFGNTIYF.

The genes are TRBV4-1 and TRBJ2-5, with D hard to call. Per the germline V gene, CDR1 is MGHRA and CDR2 is YSYEKL. The ends were cut back, 0 bases at V and 3 bases at J, with 11 bases in the middle. The CDR3 sequence is 15 residues long. The CDR3 nucleotides are TGCGCCAGCAGCCAAGATGGTTTTCCTGAAGAGACCCAGTACTTC. It encodes CASSQDGFPEETQYF.

The chain couples TRBV4-3 to TRBJ1-1; tentative D call: TRBD1 (6 bases). Germline CDR1 reads LGHNA; CDR2 reads YSLEER. Between the trimmed V and J ends, which lost 2 bases and 6 bases, there was a span of 10 bases. The CDR3 is 13 amino acids. In DNA, the CDR3 is TGCGCCAGCAGCCAAATGTCAGGGGCTGAAGCTTTCTTT. It yields the protein CASSQMSGAEAFF.

The V gene is TRBV9, the J gene TRBJ2-7; TRBD1 might be the D (6 bases). Trimming took off 0 bases at V and 2 bases at J, with 9 bases between the two ends. The CDR3 extends over 14 amino acids. The germline V gene has CDR1 SGDLS and CDR2 YYNGEE. The CDR3 loop reads CASSVGAGAYEQYF. As DNA, the CDR3 is TGTGCCAGCAGCGTAGGGGCAGGGGCCTACGAGCAGTACTTC.

This chain links TRBV19 with TRBJ2-1; 10 bases are shared with TRBD2. With 4 bases clipped from V and 9 bases from J, the junction kept 6 bases outside the gene matches. The CDR3 consists of 14 residues. Germline CDR1 and CDR2: LNHDA and SQIVND (reference sequence). The CDR3 DNA sequence: TGTGCCAGTAGTACCACTAGCGGGGTTACTGAGCAGTTCTTC. Encoded protein: CASSTTSGVTEQFF.

The chain has TRBV2 and TRBJ1-1; weak D call: TRBD1 (6 bases). Trimming stripped 5 bases from V and 4 bases from J, with 11 bases between. The CDR3 has 13 residues. Germline V lookup: CDR1 SNHLY, CDR2 FYNNEI. The CDR3 loop reads CASSSDRSTEAFF. CDR3 nucleotide sequence: TGTGCCAGCAGTTCGGACAGAAGCACTGAAGCTTTCTTT.

The rearrangement links TRBV5-6 to TRBJ1-2; D ambiguous. The V gene lost 3 bases and the J gene lost 8 bases, with 14 bases spanning the gap. This CDR3 is built from 13 residues. Germline V CDR1 and CDR2: SGHDT, YYEEEE. CDR3 sequence reads: CASSYDTELGYTF. CDR3 DNA: TGTGCCAGCAGCTACGATACAGAGCTAGGCTACACCTTC.

The chain has TRBV19 and TRBJ2-7; D is ambiguous. V lost 1 base to trimming and J lost 10 bases, with 11 bases between them. The CDR3 is 12 residues long. CDR1 is LNHDA, CDR2 SQIVND, per germline (reference sequence). The CDR3 protein is CASSIVAERQYF. CDR3 nucleotides: TGTGCCAGTAGTATAGTGGCAGAACGACAGTACTTC. The full variable domain, in which reference TRBV19 and TRBJ2-7 provide the parts outside the CDR3, is DGGITQSPKYLFRKEGQNVTLSCEQNLNHDAMYWYRQDPGQGLRLIYYSQIVNDFQKGDIAEGYSVSREKKESFPLTVTSAQKNPTAFYLCASSIVAERQYFGPGTRLTVT.

The V and J genes are TRBV12-5 and TRBJ2-1; D perhaps matches TRBD1 (6 bases). V was clipped by 7 bases and J by 9 bases, with 19 bases between them. Germline V lookup: CDR1 LGHNT, CDR2 FRNRAP. The length of the CDR3 is 14 residues. The CDR3 DNA follows: TGTGCTAGTGCCCCCCGGACAGTGGGTAGTGAGCAGTTCTTC. This gives the protein CASAPRTVGSEQFF.

This clone occurred a few times. The rearrangement links TRBV5-6 to TRBJ2-7; maybe TRBD2 (5 bases). Trimming pared 5 bases from V and 7 bases from J, leaving 22 bases between. The CDR3 has 15 residues. Per the germline V gene, CDR1 is SGHDT and CDR2 is YYEEEE. As DNA, the CDR3 is TGTGCCAGCAGGAGGGAGACCGCGGGCCGGTGGGAGCAGTACTTC. Its protein is CASRRETAGRWEQYF.

The chain uses TRBV29-1 and TRBJ2-3; TRBD2 agrees at 10 bases. V gave up 8 bases and J gave up 0 bases; unmatched junction bases: 11. Germline CDR1 is SQVTM and CDR2 is ANQGSEA. This CDR3 is 16 amino acids long. The CDR3 protein is CSLIPSGGASTDTQYF. The CDR3 DNA reads as TGCAGCCTCATCCCCAGCGGGGGGGCTAGCACAGATACGCAGTATTTT.

The chain uses TRBV5-1 and TRBJ2-3, with D unresolved. Germline CDR1 SGHRS, CDR2 YFSETQ. Trimming took off 4 bases at V and 5 bases at J, with 17 bases between the two ends. The CDR3 is 15 amino acids. The CDR3: CASSVVGDKGDTQYF. The DNA of the CDR3 is TGCGCCAGCAGCGTCGTAGGAGACAAGGGAGATACGCAGTATTTT.

The chain employs TRBV2 and TRBJ1-4; unclear D gene. The CDR3 loop spans 14 amino acids. V was shortened by 4 bases and J by 0 bases, with 6 bases between the two germline ends. Germline V CDR1 and CDR2: SNHLY, FYNNEI. The CDR3 loop reads CASSGSATNEKLFF. The CDR3 DNA reads as TGTGCCAGCAGTGGGAGTGCAACTAATGAAAAACTGTTTTTT. The full variable domain, with the rest looked up from reference TRBV2 and TRBJ1-4, is EPEVTQTPSHQVTQMGQEVILRCVPISNHLYFYWYRQILGQKVEFLVSFYNNEISEKSEIFDDQFSVERPDGSNFTLKIRSTKLEDSAMYFCASSGSATNEKLFFGSGTQLSVL.

This chain uses TRBV30 with TRBJ1-1, with unresolved D. V lost 5 bases, J lost 0 bases, and 10 bases lay in between. Looked up from germline, CDR1 is GTSNPN and CDR2 is SVGIG (reference sequence). This CDR3 has 13 residues. The CDR3: CAWGQDLNTEAFF. In DNA, the CDR3 is TGTGCCTGGGGGCAGGACTTGAACACTGAAGCTTTCTTT.